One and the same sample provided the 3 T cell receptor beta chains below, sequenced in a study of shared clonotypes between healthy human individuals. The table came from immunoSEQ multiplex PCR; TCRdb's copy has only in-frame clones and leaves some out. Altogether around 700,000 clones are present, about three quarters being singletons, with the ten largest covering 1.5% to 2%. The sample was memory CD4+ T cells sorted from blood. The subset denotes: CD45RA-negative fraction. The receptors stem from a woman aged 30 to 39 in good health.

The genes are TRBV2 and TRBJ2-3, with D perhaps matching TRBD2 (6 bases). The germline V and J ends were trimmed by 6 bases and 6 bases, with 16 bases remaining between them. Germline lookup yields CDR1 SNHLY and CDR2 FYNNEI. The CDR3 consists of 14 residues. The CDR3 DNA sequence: TGTGCCAGCAGCGCCGCGGGGTCTAAGGATACGCAGTATTTT. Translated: CASSAAGSKDTQYF.

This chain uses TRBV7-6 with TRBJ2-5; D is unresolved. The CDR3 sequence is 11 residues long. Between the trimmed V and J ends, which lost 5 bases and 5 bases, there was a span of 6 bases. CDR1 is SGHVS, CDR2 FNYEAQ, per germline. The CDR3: CASSATETQYF. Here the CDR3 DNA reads TGTGCCAGCAGCGCCACCGAGACCCAGTACTTC.

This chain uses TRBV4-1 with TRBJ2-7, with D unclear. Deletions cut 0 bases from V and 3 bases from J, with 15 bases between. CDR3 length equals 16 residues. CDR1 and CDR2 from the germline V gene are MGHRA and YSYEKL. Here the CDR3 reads CASSQDFIPVYYEQYF. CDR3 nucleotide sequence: TGCGCCAGCAGCCAAGATTTTATACCGGTTTACTACGAGCAGTACTTC.